Listed below are T cell receptor beta chains from one sample, sequenced in a study of cytomegalovirus exposure and HLA in healthy donors. Method: immunoSEQ multiplex PCR; TCRdb's copy keeps in-frame clones and lacks some. This sample has about 78,000 clones; about 96% occur once, and the top ten carry approximately 1.5%. Sequencing used PBMCs. Receptors originate from a young man in good health and CMV-seropositive. Each CDR3 is given with its conserved first and last residue. D genes are given only for firm matches. Size values are once, few and many counts, or a class for expanded clones, and some rows have none.

abundance | j_gene | d_gene | v_gene | CDR3aa | CDR3nt
once | TRBJ2-1 | TRBD2 | TRBV7-9 | CASSPRSGRDNEQFF | TGTGCCAGCAGCCCCCGAAGCGGGAGGGACAATGAGCAGTTCTTC
. | TRBJ2-1 | . | TRBV10-1 | CASSRVEGAKPDEQFF | TGCGCCAGCAGTCGGGTAGAGGGAGCGAAACCTGATGAGCAGTTCTTC
. | TRBJ2-2 | . | TRBV6-5 | CASSYSRQTGELFF | TGTGCCAGCAGTTACTCCCGACAGACCGGGGAGCTGTTTTTT
. | TRBJ1-5 | . | TRBV9 | CASSVEGTVNQPQHF | TGTGCCAGCAGCGTAGAAGGAACAGTCAATCAGCCCCAGCATTTT
. | TRBJ1-1 | TRBD1 | TRBV19 | CASKPGQANTEAFF | TGTGCCAGTAAACCGGGACAGGCGAACACTGAAGCTTTCTTT
. | TRBJ2-3 | . | TRBV2 | CASSESRQGGDTQYF | TGTGCCAGCAGTGAATCTAGGCAGGGGGGAGATACGCAGTATTTT
few | TRBJ2-7 | . | TRBV6-5 | CASRQGREQYF | TGTGCCAGCAGACAGGGCCGCGAGCAGTACTTC
. | TRBJ2-4 | TRBD1 | TRBV5-6 | CASSSTGGSYIQYF | TGTGCCAGCAGCTCGACAGGGGGTTCCTACATTCAGTACTTC
once | TRBJ1-2 | . | TRBV18 | CASSPQPATATF | TGTGCCAGCTCACCGCAACCCGCTACTGCCACCTTC
once | TRBJ1-5 | . | TRBV4-1 | CASSQGEGPLPQHF | TGCGCCAGCAGCCAAGGGGAGGGACCGCTGCCCCAGCATTTT
. | TRBJ1-5 | TRBD1 | TRBV28 | CASSPGQAYQPQHF | TGTGCCAGCAGCCCGGGACAGGCGTATCAGCCCCAGCATTTT
. | TRBJ1-1 | . | TRBV5-1 | CASSMTVVNTEAFF | TGCGCCAGCAGCATGACAGTAGTCAACACTGAAGCTTTCTTT
. | TRBJ2-5 | TRBD2 | TRBV5-1 | CASSLTAGGEETQYF | TGCGCCAGCAGCTTGACAGCGGGAGGTGAAGAGACCCAGTACTTC
. | TRBJ2-5 | TRBD2 | TRBV18 | CASSLTSGTYQETQYF | TGTGCCAGCTCATTAACTAGCGGGACGTACCAAGAGACCCAGTACTTC
. | TRBJ1-2 | . | TRBV19 | CASNNRVGYTF | TGTGCCAGTAATAACAGGGTTGGCTACACCTTC
. | TRBJ2-1 | TRBD2 | TRBV7-8 | CASSPTLLAGSPNEQFF | TGTGCCAGCAGCCCGACCCTACTAGCGGGAAGCCCCAATGAGCAGTTCTTC
. | TRBJ2-4 | . | TRBV2 | CASSPVNIQYF | TGTGCCAGCAGTCCGGTAAACATTCAGTACTTC
. | TRBJ2-3 | TRBD1 | TRBV9 | CASSVAEGQGLDTQYF | TGTGCCAGCAGCGTAGCTGAGGGACAGGGTTTGGATACGCAGTATTTT
. | TRBJ1-5 | . | TRBV28 | CASSFTDRKRNQPQHF | TGTGCCAGCAGTTTCACGGACAGAAAGAGGAATCAGCCCCAGCATTTT
. | TRBJ2-7 | . | TRBV10-3 | CAIRDLQESYEQYF | TGTGCCATCAGGGACCTACAGGAGTCCTACGAGCAGTACTTC
. | TRBJ2-3 | . | TRBV19 | CAVRGALRTDTQYF | TGTGCCGTCAGGGGCGCTCTTCGCACAGATACGCAGTATTTT
. | TRBJ2-7 | . | TRBV27 | CASSQGAYEQYF | TGTGCCAGCAGTCAAGGGGCCTACGAGCAGTACTTC
. | TRBJ1-1 | TRBD1 | TRBV7-3 | CASSLKGANTEAFF | TGTGCCAGCAGCTTAAAGGGGGCGAACACTGAAGCTTTCTTT
. | TRBJ2-2 | . | TRBV14 | CASSPTDRRRNTGELFF | TGTGCCAGCAGCCCGACCGACAGGAGACGGAACACCGGGGAGCTGTTTTTT
. | TRBJ1-2 | TRBD1 | TRBV2 | CASEGGGNSAYGYTF | TGTGCCAGCGAAGGAGGGGGCAACTCCGCCTATGGCTACACCTTC
. | TRBJ2-2 | . | TRBV7-2 | CASSSLVTGELFF | TGTGCCAGCAGCTCCCTCGTTACCGGGGAGCTGTTTTTT
. | TRBJ2-5 | TRBD2 | TRBV6-6 | CASRTFSGRAPETQYF | TGTGCCAGCAGAACCTTTAGCGGGAGGGCCCCAGAGACCCAGTACTTC
. | TRBJ2-7 | . | TRBV5-6 | CASSVGGTWDTYEQYF | TGTGCCAGCAGCGTTGGCGGTACTTGGGACACCTACGAGCAGTACTTC
. | TRBJ2-1 | . | TRBV18 | CASSHPAGEQFF | TGTGCCAGCTCCCACCCGGCCGGGGAGCAGTTCTTC
. | TRBJ2-2 | . | TRBV5-1 | CASSLTLLTGELFF | TGCGCCAGCAGCTTGACTCTTCTCACCGGGGAGCTGTTTTTT
. | TRBJ1-1 | TRBD1 | TRBV18 | CASSVFDRVGQFTEAFF | TGTGCCAGCTCAGTATTTGACAGGGTGGGCCAATTCACTGAAGCTTTCTTT
. | TRBJ2-7 | TRBD1 | TRBV28 | CASTGQGRGTSYEQYF | TGTGCCAGCACGGGACAGGGAAGAGGAACGTCCTACGAGCAGTACTTC
. | TRBJ2-3 | TRBD1 | TRBV6-6 | CASSSGTGGSDTQYF | TGTGCCAGCAGCTCCGGGACAGGGGGCTCAGATACGCAGTATTTT
once | TRBJ2-1 | TRBD1 | TRBV13 | CASSGQGDHNEQFF | TGTGCCAGCAGCGGACAGGGGGACCACAATGAGCAGTTCTTC
. | TRBJ2-2 | . | TRBV9 | CASSQEGAPNTGELFF | TGTGCCAGCAGTCAAGAGGGAGCGCCGAACACCGGGGAGCTGTTTTTT
once | TRBJ2-5 | . | TRBV28 | CASSSHTRSGKGDQIGETQYF | TGTGCCAGCAGTTCTCATACAAGATCTGGTAAAGGAGACCAAATCGGAGAGACCCAGTACTTC
. | TRBJ1-5 | TRBD1 | TRBV30 | CAWDFGTGGYQPQHF | TGTGCCTGGGACTTCGGGACAGGGGGATATCAGCCCCAGCATTTT
few | TRBJ1-2 | TRBD1 | TRBV5-6 | CASSLAGGQAGYYGYTF | TGTGCCAGCAGCTTGGCCGGGGGACAGGCGGGTTACTATGGCTACACCTTC
. | TRBJ2-7 | . | TRBV28 | CASQLTLETYEQYF | TGTGCCAGCCAACTGACTCTCGAGACCTACGAGCAGTACTTC
. | TRBJ1-1 | . | TRBV28 | CASSFQGMNTEAFF | TGTGCCAGCAGTTTCCAGGGAATGAACACTGAAGCTTTCTTT
. | TRBJ2-7 | TRBD2 | TRBV7-9 | CASSGGRYEQYF | TGTGCCAGCTCGGGGGGGAGATACGAGCAGTACTTC
. | TRBJ2-3 | . | TRBV27 | CASSLSAKGADTQYF | TGTGCCAGCAGTTTATCGGCCAAAGGGGCAGATACGCAGTATTTT
few | TRBJ2-7 | TRBD2 | TRBV18 | CASSQISGRAYEQYF | TGTGCCAGCTCCCAAATTAGCGGGAGGGCCTACGAGCAGTACTTC
. | TRBJ2-3 | TRBD1 | TRBV6-4 | CASSDSQGADTQYF | TGTGCCAGCAGTGACTCACAGGGGGCAGATACGCAGTATTTT
few | TRBJ2-7 | TRBD2 | TRBV6-5 | CASSTTRSSGYEQYF | TGTGCCAGCAGTACTACTCGGTCTAGCGGGTACGAGCAGTACTTC
. | TRBJ2-7 | TRBD2 | TRBV29-1 | CSVEVVGVVAGDYEQYF | TGCAGCGTTGAAGTCGTTGGTGTGGTAGCGGGAGACTACGAGCAGTACTTC
. | TRBJ2-1 | TRBD1 | TRBV5-1 | CASRRTGAYNEQFF | TGCGCCAGCAGGAGGACAGGGGCCTACAATGAGCAGTTCTTC
. | TRBJ1-1 | TRBD1 | TRBV9 | CASSVDSTGGNTEAFF | TGTGCCAGCAGCGTAGACTCTACAGGGGGGAACACTGAAGCTTTCTTT
. | TRBJ2-2 | TRBD2 | TRBV9 | CASSVAGTSDPGELFF | TGTGCCAGCAGCGTAGCAGGGACTAGCGACCCCGGGGAGCTGTTTTTT
. | TRBJ2-7 | TRBD2 | TRBV19 | CASSRYLAGEEQYF | TGTGCCAGTAGTAGGTATCTAGCGGGGGAGGAGCAGTACTTC
. | TRBJ2-1 | . | TRBV6-1 | CASSANEQFF | TGTGCCAGCAGTGCTAATGAGCAGTTCTTC
. | TRBJ2-7 | . | TRBV28 | CASSFIAQGLQTYEQYF | TGTGCCAGCAGTTTCATCGCCCAGGGGCTGCAAACCTACGAGCAGTACTTC
. | TRBJ2-3 | TRBD2 | TRBV7-2 | CASSPGRASTDTQYF | TGTGCCAGCAGCCCCGGGAGGGCTAGCACAGATACGCAGTATTTT
. | TRBJ2-7 | . | TRBV23-1 | CASSQSQRSSYEQYF | TGCGCCAGCAGTCAATCCCAGCGGAGCTCCTACGAGCAGTACTTC
. | TRBJ2-1 | . | TRBV27 | CASSWDFYSNYNEQFF | TGTGCCAGCAGTTGGGACTTCTATTCTAATTACAATGAGCAGTTCTTC
. | TRBJ2-5 | . | TRBV6-1 | CASSETGRETQYF | TGTGCCAGCAGCGAGACGGGTAGAGAGACCCAGTACTTC
. | TRBJ1-1 | . | TRBV5-4 | CASSLPRGTPEAFF | TGTGCCAGCAGCCTACCTCGGGGGACTCCTGAAGCTTTCTTT